Below, 20 T cell receptor beta chains from the same sample are listed, as sequenced in a study of OX40 agonist ivuxolimab in advanced cancers. The table came from immunoSEQ multiplex PCR; TCRdb's copy has only in-frame clones and leaves some out. Of about 31,000 clones in the sample, approximately 91% were seen once. The sequencing here drew on CD4+ or CD8+ T cells sorted from blood, taken in a trial of the OX40 agonist ivuxolimab. These receptors were taken from an adult with an advanced solid tumor such as melanoma, head and neck, liver or kidney cancer.

This chain connects TRBV5-4 to TRBJ2-7; no firm D call. Per germline, CDR1 SGHNT and CDR2 YYREEE (reference sequence). The ends were cut back, 4 bases at V and 1 base at J, with 9 bases in the middle. The CDR3 loop spans 13 amino acids. The CDR3: CASSPDLSYEQYF. The CDR3 DNA reads as TGTGCCAGCAGCCCCGACTTATCCTACGAGCAGTACTTC. The variable domain in full, with the rest retrieved from reference TRBV5-4 and TRBJ2-7, is ETGVTQSPTHLIKTRGQQVTLRCSSQSGHNTVSWYQQALGQGPQFIFQYYREEENGRGNFPPRFSGLQFPNYSSELNVNALELDDSALYLCASSPDLSYEQYFGPGTRLTVT.

This sequence joins TRBV30 and TRBJ2-7; 8 bases align to TRBD2. In germline, CDR1 is GTSNPN, CDR2 SVGIG (reference sequence). The trim removed 4 bases at V and 6 bases at J, leaving 8 bases unmatched. The CDR3 runs 13 residues. The CDR3 loop reads CAWKLGGASEQYF. The CDR3 DNA sequence: TGTGCCTGGAAGCTCGGGGGGGCCTCCGAGCAGTACTTC.

The chain uses TRBV2 and TRBJ2-1; 7 bases are a match to TRBD1. The CDR3 is 13 residues long. J lost 6 bases, V lost 5 bases, and 4 bases had no gene match. Germline CDR1 SNHLY, CDR2 FYNNEI. The CDR3 DNA follows: TGTGCCAGCAGTAGGGGGACAGTCAATGAGCAGTTCTTC. It translates to CASSRGTVNEQFF.

The V gene is TRBV10-2, the J gene TRBJ2-2; D remains unclear. Germline V CDR1 and CDR2: WSHSY, SAAADI. The CDR3 extends over 18 amino acids. With 4 bases removed from V and 1 base from J, the gap between germline ends came to 19 bases. The CDR3 DNA is TGCGCCAGCAGTGTACAGTACCAACGCCGATTGAACACCGGGGAGCTGTTTTTT. It codes for CASSVQYQRRLNTGELFF.

This sequence joins TRBV9 and TRBJ1-3; 9 bases line up with TRBD1. Trimming took 3 bases from V and 3 from J; bases not matched to a gene: 7. The germline CDR1 and CDR2 sequences are SGDLS and YYNGEE. The length of the CDR3 is 16 residues. The CDR3 DNA reads as TGTGCCAGCAGCGAAACCGGGACAGGGAATGGAAACACCATATATTTT. It yields the protein CASSETGTGNGNTIYF.

The chain is built from TRBV5-6 and TRBJ2-5, with 8 bases fitting TRBD2. The CDR3 extends over 16 amino acids. V lost 0 bases to trimming and J lost 4 bases; unmatched junction nucleotides: 8. Germline-derived CDR1 and CDR2 are SGHDT and YYEEEE. The CDR3 DNA sequence: TGTGCCAGCAGCTTGGTTGGAGCGGGGGCGAGAGAGACCCAGTACTTC. This gives the protein CASSLVGAGARETQYF.

The chain joins TRBV19 to TRBJ2-7; D is uncertain. V lost 3 bases and J 2 bases, leaving 8 bases between the germline ends. This CDR3 contains 13 residues. Germline CDR1 reads LNHDA; CDR2 reads SQIVND (reference sequence). CDR3 DNA sequence: TGTGCCAGTAGTATCGCGGATACCTACGAGCAGTACTTC. Translation gives CASSIADTYEQYF.

The V and J genes are TRBV7-9 and TRBJ1-6, with D unclear. The CDR3 has 14 residues. Trimming removed 1 base at V and 9 bases at J, with 10 bases between. CDR1 is SEHNR and CDR2 is FQNEAQ in the germline V gene (reference sequence). CDR3 sequence reads: CASSLDAGSSPLHF. The CDR3 bases are TGTGCCAGCAGCTTAGATGCGGGTTCTTCACCCCTCCACTTT.

The chain uses TRBV28 and TRBJ2-3; D may match TRBD1 or TRBD2 (5 bases each). This CDR3 is built from 16 residues. V was shortened by 5 bases and J by 5 bases, with 20 bases between the two germline ends. Germline V CDR1 and CDR2: MDHEN, SYDVKM. CDR3 region: CASSPRDATSGDTQYF. In DNA form, the CDR3 reads TGTGCCAGCAGTCCTCGGGACGCCACATCAGGAGATACGCAGTATTTT.

The V gene is TRBV7-6, the J gene TRBJ2-7, with D possibly called TRBD1 or TRBD2 (6 bases each). Germline V lookup: CDR1 SGHVS, CDR2 FNYEAQ. This CDR3 comprises 13 residues. Trimming left V 5 bases short and J 0 bases short, with 8 bases between. CDR3 residues: CASSPGASYEQYF. The CDR3 nucleotides are TGTGCCAGCAGCCCGGGGGCCTCCTACGAGCAGTACTTC.

The chain carries TRBV13 and TRBJ2-1; perhaps D is TRBD1 or TRBD2 (6 bases each). There are 15 residues in the CDR3. Germline loops: CDR1 PRHDT, CDR2 FYEKMQ (reference sequence). Trimming stripped 5 bases from V and 9 bases from J, with 20 bases between. The CDR3: CASSGEGGIDSEQFF. The DNA of the CDR3 is TGTGCCAGCAGCGGCGAAGGGGGGATAGACAGTGAGCAGTTCTTC. The variable domain in full, with the rest retrieved from reference TRBV13 and TRBJ2-1, is AAGVIQSPRHLIKEKRETATLKCYPIPRHDTVYWYQQGPGQDPQFLISFYEKMQSDKGSIPDRFSAQQFSDYHSELNMSSLELGDSALYFCASSGEGGIDSEQFFGPGTRLTVL.

The rearrangement links TRBV4-2 to TRBJ2-2, with a weak D call TRBD1 (7 bases). The length of the CDR3 is 15 residues. Germline V gene data show CDR1 as LGHNA and CDR2 as YNFKEQ. V gave up 0 bases and J gave up 4 bases, with 9 bases separating them. CDR3 nucleotide sequence: TGTGCCAGCAGCCAAGATCAGGGGGGCACCGGGGAGCTGTTTTTT. This translates into CASSQDQGGTGELFF.

This chain links TRBV6-1 with TRBJ1-2; D may be TRBD1 (6 bases). Trimming shortened V by 7 bases and J by 4 bases, and 16 bases separated the two germline ends. Germline CDR1 reads MNHNS; CDR2 reads SASEGT. The CDR3 spans 14 residues. The CDR3 spells CASKKGGGLYGYTF. The CDR3 DNA follows: TGTGCCAGCAAGAAGGGAGGGGGGCTCTATGGCTACACCTTC.

The V call is TRBV10-2, the J call TRBJ2-1; the match to TRBD1 covers 11 bases. There are 12 residues in the CDR3. Germline-derived CDR1 and CDR2 are WSHSY and SAAADI. The ends lost 10 bases at V and 7 bases at J; junction bases unmatched: 3. The CDR3 nucleotides are TGCGCCACCGGGACAGGGGGGAATGAGCAGTTCTTC. Translating it yields CATGTGGNEQFF.

The chain employs TRBV27 and TRBJ2-7, with D possibly being TRBD1 (7 bases). The CDR3 is 16 amino acids. The ends were cut back, 7 bases at V and 3 bases at J, with 22 bases in the middle. Germline V gene lookup returns CDR1 MNHEY and CDR2 SMNVEV (reference sequence). The CDR3 DNA follows: TGTGCCAGCAAATCTTTCGGACAGGAGGGTGGCTACGAGCAGTACTTC. It codes for CASKSFGQEGGYEQYF.

This clone has a handful of counts. This chain connects TRBV6-5 to TRBJ2-7; D unclear. Germline-derived CDR1 and CDR2 are MNHEY and SVGAGI. The CDR3 covers 12 residues. Trimming pared 2 bases from V and 6 bases from J, leaving 8 bases between. CDR3 residues: CASSYILGEQYF. DNA of the CDR3: TGTGCCAGCAGTTACATTTTAGGCGAGCAGTACTTC.

The chain is built from TRBV7-8 and TRBJ2-5, with D perhaps TRBD1 (5 bases). The V end lost 1 base, the J end lost 4 bases, and 13 bases lay between the germline ends. The V gene's germline CDR1 is SGHVS and CDR2 FQNEAQ. CDR3 size: 15 residues. The CDR3 nucleotides are TGTGCCAGCAGCTTAGGGACAAATACACGAGAGACCCAGTACTTC. It encodes CASSLGTNTRETQYF. The full variable domain, completed using reference TRBV7-8 and TRBJ2-5, is GAGVSQSPRYKVAKRGQDVALRCDPISGHVSLFWYQQALGQGPEFLTYFQNEAQLDKSGLPSDRFFAERPEGSVSTLKIQRTQQEDSAVYLCASSLGTNTRETQYFGPGTRLLVL.

The chain joins TRBV25-1 to TRBJ2-7; TRBD1 matches at 9 bases. Germline V gene lookup returns CDR1 MGHDK and CDR2 SYGVNS. The CDR3 is 14 residues long. The junction had 7 bases not matched to a gene; V was cut back by 6 bases and J by 4 bases. CDR3 protein: CASSQTGGIYEQYF. In DNA form, the CDR3 reads TGTGCCAGCAGCCAGACAGGGGGTATATACGAGCAGTACTTC.

The gene calls are TRBV7-8 and TRBJ2-2; 10 positions agree with TRBD1. Germline V lookup: CDR1 SGHVS, CDR2 FQNEAQ. Trimming at V came to 4 bases and at J to 6 bases, leaving 5 bases not matched to a gene. The CDR3 is 15 residues long. CDR3 in DNA: TGTGCCAGCAGCTACCCGGACAGGGGGGCCGGGGAGCTGTTTTTT. Translated, it gives CASSYPDRGAGELFF.

J is TRBJ2-1 and V is TRBV6-1; TRBD2 aligns across 8 bases. The germline V gene encodes CDR1 MNHNS and CDR2 SASEGT. The CDR3 sequence is 16 residues long. The J segment lost 3 bases and the V segment lost 2 bases, leaving 6 bases of the junction unmatched. The CDR3 is CASSERKRGHYNEQFF. The DNA of the CDR3 is TGTGCCAGCAGTGAAAGGAAGCGGGGGCACTACAATGAGCAGTTCTTC.